A selection of T cell receptor beta chains follows, all from one sample in a study of blood T cell repertoires in COVID-19. The assay was immunoSEQ multiplex PCR, and TCRdb's table has in-frame clones only and misses some. The repertoire holds 250,000 or so clones, with about nine tenths as singletons. The sample consisted of peripheral blood. Receptors were obtained from a woman aged 55-75 years with acute or convalescent COVID-19. The CDR3 runs from the conserved cysteine through the conserved F or W. D genes are given only for firm matches. Size is omitted from some rows. Given values are once, few, many or a class for expanded clones.

D gene	clone size	V gene	J gene	CDR3 DNA	CDR3 protein
NA	NA	TRBV9	TRBJ2-3	TGTGCCAGCAGCGTAAGGAGAGCGGTCACAGATACGCAGTATTTT	CASSVRRAVTDTQYF
TRBD1	once	TRBV24-1	TRBJ2-1	TGTGCCACCAGTGATCAAAGGACAGGGTTGCATGAGCAGTTCTTC	CATSDQRTGLHEQFF
TRBD1	NA	TRBV5-1	TRBJ1-4	TGCGCCAGCAGACCTTTGGGAGGGACAGGGATTGTGGTAGACGAAAAACTGTTTTTT	CASRPLGGTGIVVDEKLFF
NA	few	TRBV28	TRBJ1-5	TGTGCCAGCAGTGGGGCCAGGGTGGATCAGCCCCAGCATTTT	CASSGARVDQPQHF
NA	NA	TRBV5-5	TRBJ1-2	TGTGCCAGCAGCCCGATTCAAGTACAGGGAACTAACTATGGCTACACCTTC	CASSPIQVQGTNYGYTF
TRBD2	few	TRBV4-3	TRBJ2-1	TGCGCCAGCAGCCAAGATTGGACTAGCGGGAGCCACAATGAGCAGTTCTTC	CASSQDWTSGSHNEQFF
NA	NA	TRBV9	TRBJ1-3	TGTGCCAGCAGAGGCGAGGGCTCTGGAAACACCATATATTTT	CASRGEGSGNTIYF
TRBD1	NA	TRBV4-1	TRBJ2-5	TGCGCCAGCAGCCGCATTTTCCCGGGACAGATCCAAGAGACCCAGTACTTC	CASSRIFPGQIQETQYF
NA	NA	TRBV19	TRBJ1-2	TGTGCCAGTAGTATAGAGGACAGTAACTATGGCTACACCTTC	CASSIEDSNYGYTF
NA	NA	TRBV19	TRBJ1-1	TGTGCCAGTAGAAGAGGGGACTACACTGAAGCTTTCTTT	CASRRGDYTEAFF
TRBD1	NA	TRBV2	TRBJ1-2	TGTGCCAGCAGTGGAGGGGGCGTGGGTGGCTACACCTTC	CASSGGGVGGYTF
NA	NA	TRBV28	TRBJ2-7	TGTGCCAGCAGTCCCTCCCTCCAGGGAACCTACGAGCAGTACTTC	CASSPSLQGTYEQYF
TRBD1	NA	TRBV3-1/TRBV3-2	TRBJ1-2	TGTGCCAGCAGCCAAAAGGCGGGACAGGGAAACTATGGCTACACCTTC	CASSQKAGQGNYGYTF
TRBD2	NA	TRBV9	TRBJ2-1	TGTGCCAGCAGCCCCACTAGCGAGGCTATGGGTGAGCAGTTCTTC	CASSPTSEAMGEQFF
TRBD2	NA	TRBV7-9	TRBJ2-1	TGTGCCAGCAGCTCAGGACTAGCGGGACCCTCTTACAATGAGCAGTTCTTC	CASSSGLAGPSYNEQFF
NA	NA	TRBV6-1	TRBJ1-4	TGTGCCAGCAGTGAACGACAGTCCCGGGCGCAGAATGAAAAACTGTTTTTT	CASSERQSRAQNEKLFF
NA	NA	TRBV19	TRBJ2-5	TGTGCCAGTAGTACAAGGACTGGAGGAGAGACCCAGTACTTC	CASSTRTGGETQYF
NA	NA	TRBV29-1	TRBJ2-7	TGCAGCGTTGAGACGGCACGGGGCTACGAGCAGTACTTC	CSVETARGYEQYF
NA	NA	TRBV4-1	TRBJ2-7	TGCGCCAGCAGCCAAGGGCGGGGAGGTAGCTCCTACGAGCAGTACTTC	CASSQGRGGSSYEQYF
NA	NA	TRBV5-6	TRBJ2-2	TGTGCCAGCAGCTTAGGGGATAGGGGGACCGGGGAGCTGTTTTTT	CASSLGDRGTGELFF
TRBD2	once	TRBV7-2	TRBJ2-7	TGTGCCAGCAGCCCCGAGCCAGCGGGAGTGTCTTACGAGCAGTACTTC	CASSPEPAGVSYEQYF
TRBD1	NA	TRBV27	TRBJ1-5	TGTGCCAGCAGTTTCAGGGGGCAGCATCAGCCCCAGCATTTT	CASSFRGQHQPQHF
NA	NA	TRBV30	TRBJ2-4	TGTGCCTGGAGTCACGGACTACTCATAGCCAAAAACATTCAGTACTTC	CAWSHGLLIAKNIQYF
NA	few	TRBV30	TRBJ2-7	TGTGCCTGGAGTGTGGAGCGGATACTTGGGGAGCAGTACTTC	CAWSVERILGEQYF
NA	NA	TRBV6-5	TRBJ2-2	TGTGCCAGCAGCCCCTTTTTATCCGGGGAGCTGTTTTTT	CASSPFLSGELFF
TRBD1	NA	TRBV5-1	TRBJ1-1	TGCGCCAGCAGCGAACCGGGACAGGGCATAAGCCAAGCTTTCTTT	CASSEPGQGISQAFF
NA	NA	TRBV27	TRBJ1-4	TGTGCCAGCAGTTTATGGGGGCTCACGCAAAAACTGTTTTTT	CASSLWGLTQKLFF
TRBD2	NA	TRBV7-6	TRBJ2-1	TGTGCCAGCAGACATAGCGGGAGTCTAGGTGAGCAGTTCTTC	CASRHSGSLGEQFF
TRBD2	few	TRBV7-2	TRBJ2-1	TGTGCCAGCAGGACACTAGCGGGAGGGAGTAATGAGCAGTTCTTC	CASRTLAGGSNEQFF
NA	NA	TRBV7-9	TRBJ2-5	TGTGCCAGCAGCACTCACAGGGATTACTCAACAGAGACCCAGTACTTC	CASSTHRDYSTETQYF
NA	once	TRBV18	TRBJ1-6	TGTGCCAGCTCACTTAGGTCGGCGGATTCACCCCTCCACTTT	CASSLRSADSPLHF
NA	NA	TRBV15	TRBJ2-2	TGTGCCACCAGCCCACCTTGGGCTCAGAACACCGGGGAGCTGTTTTTT	CATSPPWAQNTGELFF
TRBD2	NA	TRBV3-1/TRBV3-2	TRBJ2-7	TGTGCCAGCAGCCAAGAGAGGGGTCGGACTAGCGGGAAACACCTCTACGAGCAGTACTTC	CASSQERGRTSGKHLYEQYF
TRBD2	once	TRBV9	TRBJ2-7	TGTGCCAGCAGCGTAGGGCCAGCGGGAGGATTGTACGAGCAGTACTTC	CASSVGPAGGLYEQYF
NA	NA	TRBV27	TRBJ2-2	TGTGCCAGCAGACGAGACAGGAACACCGGGGAGCTGTTTTTT	CASRRDRNTGELFF
NA	NA	TRBV30	TRBJ1-2	TGTGCCTGGAGACCGACAGTCCCGTATGGCTACACCTTC	CAWRPTVPYGYTF
NA	NA	TRBV7-2	TRBJ1-4	TGTGCCAGCAGACCGGGTTCGAATGAAAAACTGTTTTTT	CASRPGSNEKLFF
NA	NA	TRBV5-5	TRBJ2-2	TGTGCCAGCAGCTTGAATGAAGGTCGGAGGGCTCGGGGCGGGGAGCTGTTTTTT	CASSLNEGRRARGGELFF